The 26 T cell receptor beta chains presented below share a single source sample, sequenced in a study of CXCR3-negative and CXCR3-positive naive CD8 T cells. Study conclusions and caveats: CXCR3-positive naive cells had more hydrophobic TRB CDR3s than CXCR3-negative naive cells.

These receptors' targets are unknown. 5' RACE with UMI labels generated the TRB cDNA libraries. Reanalyzing the 5' RACE reads, TCRdb keeps one entry per CDR3 protein, without DNA. Recorded for this sample: approximately 100,000 distinct CDR3 sequences. Sequences were obtained from naive CXCR3+ CD8+ T cells from blood. Described subset: CD45RO-CCR7+CD27+CD95- naive CD8+ T cells expressing CXCR3 (TNR3+). The receptors come from a human donor in good health. Some clones in this sample may be carry-over from other donors' samples.

CDR3 amino acids: CASSLAWKRGGYNEQFF. This rearrangement joins TRBV5-5 to TRBJ2-1; TCRdb calls TRBD1, which cannot be checked without DNA. CDR3 length equals 17 residues. Germline V gene data show CDR1 as SGHKS and CDR2 as YYEKEE (reference sequence).

This chain links TRBV29-1 with TRBJ1-2; the TCRdb D gene call, TRBD1, has no DNA to confirm it. The CDR3 is 13 amino acids. Germline CDR1 reads SQVTM; CDR2 reads ANQGSEA. CDR3 sequence: CSVGTGGSYGYTF.

This rearrangement joins TRBV23-1 to TRBJ1-5; TCRdb returns TRBD1, unconfirmable since there is no DNA. TRBV23-1 is treated as an ORF (open reading frame) with a function not yet certain. The CDR3 sequence is 20 residues long. This CDR3 reads CASSQSGYREVPYSNQPQHF.

The chain has TRBV24-1 and TRBJ2-5; TCRdb names TRBD2, which stays unverified in the absence of DNA. Germline CDR1 is KGHDR and CDR2 is SFDVKD. The CDR3 length is 15 residues. The CDR3 here is CATSDLGLESETQYF.

This chain connects TRBV5-1 to TRBJ2-5; TCRdb lists TRBD1, though no DNA is available to test this call. From germline, CDR1 is SGHRS and CDR2 YFSETQ. There are 17 residues in the CDR3. The CDR3 loop reads CASSLVGAQDEGETQYF.

V usage is TRBV5-1 and J usage is TRBJ2-7; TCRdb selects TRBD1, and the lack of DNA leaves this call unchecked. The length of the CDR3 is 13 residues. Germline CDR1 and CDR2: SGHRS and YFSETQ. The CDR3 sequence: CASSPGQGTEQYF.

This chain connects TRBV29-1 to TRBJ2-7. The CDR3 sequence is 11 residues long. Germline lookup yields CDR1 SQVTM and CDR2 ANQGSEA. CDR3 residues: CSVSVVYEQYF.

This sequence joins TRBV12-3 or TRBV12-4 and TRBJ2-7; TCRdb's D call of TRBD2 is untestable without DNA. This CDR3 is 12 amino acids long. CDR3 sequence reads: CAISGASYEQYF.

The chain is built from TRBV4-1 and TRBJ2-1; TCRdb picks TRBD2, but there is no DNA to check that call. The CDR3 is 13 residues long. Germline loops: CDR1 MGHRA, CDR2 YSYEKL. The CDR3 loop reads CASSQDRGYEQFF.

The chain combines TRBV6-5 with TRBJ1-2. This CDR3 contains 14 residues. Per the germline V gene, CDR1 is MNHEY and CDR2 is SVGAGI. CDR3 sequence: CASSYRAPNYGYTF.

The V and J genes are TRBV27 and TRBJ1-1. Germline V gene data show CDR1 as MNHEY and CDR2 as SMNVEV (reference sequence). The CDR3 sequence is 14 residues long. The CDR3 loop reads CASSFGTPNTEAFF.

The chain uses TRBV6-4 and TRBJ1-1. The CDR3 runs to 12 residues. Germline V gene data show CDR1 as MRHNA and CDR2 as SNTAGT. CDR3 sequence reads: CASSDSGFEAFF.

The chain uses TRBV7-9 and TRBJ2-5. The CDR3 spans 14 residues. Germline V gives CDR1 SEHNR, CDR2 FQNEAQ (reference sequence). Here the CDR3 reads CASSPDQDQETLYF.

The gene calls are TRBV6-5 and TRBJ2-3. Germline V CDR1 and CDR2: MNHEY, SVGAGI. The CDR3 runs 14 residues. The CDR3 region is CASKRRQSTDTQYF.

This chain connects TRBV29-1 to TRBJ1-3; there is no DNA to check the TCRdb D call of TRBD1. CDR3 length: 12 residues. CDR1 SQVTM and CDR2 ANQGSEA come from the germline V gene. CDR3 sequence reads: CSARTGANTIYF.

V is TRBV6-5 and J is TRBJ2-7; TCRdb gives TRBD1 as the D gene, but with no DNA this cannot be confirmed. Germline loops: CDR1 MNHEY, CDR2 SVGAGI. The CDR3 has 13 residues. The chain's CDR3 is CASRSGEVNEQYF.

The V and J genes are TRBV4-1 and TRBJ2-1; no DNA is available, so the TRBD2 call from TCRdb remains unchecked. Germline V CDR1 and CDR2: MGHRA, YSYEKL. CDR3 length: 12 residues. The CDR3 sequence: CANSQVASEQFF.

This CDR3 reads CASSLLDYEQYF. The chain combines TRBV7-9 with TRBJ2-7. Per germline, CDR1 SEHNR and CDR2 FQNEAQ (reference sequence). The CDR3 loop spans 12 amino acids.

The CDR3 sequence: CASSPDRFAGNTGELFF. V and J are TRBV14 and TRBJ2-2. CDR1 is SGHDN, CDR2 FVKESK, per germline. The CDR3 runs to 17 residues.

This sequence joins TRBV28 and TRBJ2-3. CDR1 is MDHEN, CDR2 SYDVKM, per germline. The length of the CDR3 is 14 residues. The CDR3 reads CASRPDTSTDTQYF. Full variable domain (rest looked up from reference TRBV28 and TRBJ2-3): DVKVTQSSRYLVKRTGEKVFLECVQDMDHENMFWYRQDPGLGLRLIYFSYDVKMKEKGDIPEGYSVSREKKERFSLILESASTNQTSMYLCASRPDTSTDTQYFGPGTRLTVL.

The CDR3 here is CASSEAAGAPRRYNEQFF. V is TRBV2 and J is TRBJ2-1; as DNA is missing, the TRBD1 call by TCRdb cannot be tested. The CDR3 runs 18 residues. The germline V gene has CDR1 SNHLY and CDR2 FYNNEI.

This chain links TRBV3-1 with TRBJ2-7; TCRdb designates TRBD1, a call that cannot be tested without DNA. Looked up from germline, CDR1 is LGHDT and CDR2 is YNNKEL (reference sequence). The CDR3 loop spans 14 amino acids. The CDR3 loop is CASSQARGRLEQYF.

J is TRBJ2-7 and V is TRBV5-6; TCRdb's D gene call, TRBD1, goes unchecked for lack of DNA. Germline V gene lookup returns CDR1 SGHDT and CDR2 YYEEEE. The length of the CDR3 is 15 residues. The CDR3 here is CASSLVTGVSSEQYF.

V and J are TRBV5-6 and TRBJ2-5; checking the TCRdb D call of TRBD2 is not possible without DNA. The V gene's germline CDR1 is SGHDT and CDR2 YYEEEE. The length of the CDR3 is 17 residues. The CDR3 loop reads CASSPGTSGSWRETQYF. Variable domain in full (rest from reference TRBV5-6 and TRBJ2-5): DAGVTQSPTHLIKTRGQQVTLRCSPKSGHDTVSWYQQALGQGPQFIFQYYEEEERQRGNFPDRFSGHQFPNYSSELNVNALLLGDSALYLCASSPGTSGSWRETQYFGPGTRLLVL.

The J gene is TRBJ2-5, the V gene TRBV6-5; TCRdb designates TRBD1, a call that cannot be tested without DNA. The CDR3 covers 16 residues. Germline V CDR1 and CDR2: MNHEY, SVGAGI. CDR3 sequence: CASRDQGAAPQETQYF.

The V call is TRBV5-1, the J call TRBJ2-7. In germline, CDR1 is SGHRS, CDR2 YFSETQ. The CDR3 spans 15 residues. CDR3 residues: CASSFDSGATYEQYF.